This T cell receptor beta chain was documented in a study of PD-L1 blockade in urothelial cancer. Study background: Blood underwent analysis 3 weeks (second dose) and 6 weeks after treatment began.

Libraries were prepared by immunoSEQ multiplex PCR; TCRdb keeps only in-frame clonotypes and omits some of them. The repertoire includes some 51,000 clones, approximately 83% of them detected once, and around 15% sits in the top ten. Trimming removed 6 bases from V and 5 bases from J; junction bases left unmatched: 11. Germline V gene lookup returns CDR1 MNHEY and CDR2 SMNVEV (reference sequence). The length of the CDR3 is 15 residues. This specimen consisted of PBMCs, obtained around atezolizumab (anti-PD-L1) treatment. The chain couples TRBV27 to TRBJ1-2; 8 nucleotides line up with TRBD1. This sequence was found in a man aged 55 to 70 with urothelial cancer. CDR3 loop: CASSRGGTGPYGYTF. CDR3 sequence (DNA): TGTGCCAGCAGCCGTGGCGGGACAGGCCCTTATGGCTACACCTTC.